The clone carrying this T cell receptor (beta chain) was seen only a few times. Its specificity is unknown. This sample was included in a study of T-cell reconstitution after alpha-beta-depleted transplantation in children. For TCRbeta, the library was prepared with unique molecular identifiers. From the PCR reads, TCRdb called clonotypes with MiXCR, one entry per CDR3 protein. This table holds about 540,000 distinct CDR3 sequences, 25% to 30% found once. Study results and caveats: TCRbeta diversity was high at day 60 in some patients (a result of surviving recipient T cells and thymic progenitors).

Per germline, CDR1 MNHEY and CDR2 SMNVEV (reference sequence). The V and J ends lost 8 bases and 1 base, in that order; junction bases with no gene match: 9. The CDR3 is made up of 15 amino acids. The sequence derives from a boy in the first two years of life with Wiskott-Aldrich syndrome, due to receive a stem cell transplant. The V gene is TRBV27, the J gene TRBJ2-3, with 7 positions matching TRBD1. This specimen consisted of PBMCs, obtained before TCRalphabeta/CD19-depleted stem cell transplant. The CDR3 spells CASGCDREGTDTQYF. For the CDR3, the DNA is TGTGCCAGCGGATGCGACAGGGAAGGCACAGATACGCAGTATTTT.